Following are 5 T cell receptor beta chains from one sample sequenced in a study of human T cells and chemical hapten exposure. The time point: healthy volunteer bleed at 6 weeks. Blood, whole and unfractionated, served as the source for total RNA extraction. TCRdb re-analysed the RACE reads in MiXCR, keeping a single row per CDR3 protein. The sample contains some 81,000 distinct CDR3 sequences, about 8.6% of which appear only once. The sample taken for sequencing was whole blood. The receptor source for this set is a female donor in good health. Some clones in this sample may be carry-over from other donors' samples.

V and J are TRBV29-1 and TRBJ1-1, with D possibly being TRBD1 (5 bases). The V end lost 0 bases, the J end lost 0 bases, and 14 bases lay between the germline ends. CDR1 and CDR2 from the germline V gene are SQVTM and ANQGSEA. CDR3 size: 16 residues. CDR3 nucleotide sequence: TGCAGCGTTGAAGAAGGGTGGTGGGGCATGAACACTGAAGCTTTCTTT. This sequence encodes CSVEEGWWGMNTEAFF.

The rearrangement joins TRBV5-5 to TRBJ1-2; D unresolved. Germline CDR1 is SGHKS and CDR2 is YYEKEE (reference sequence). V lost 2 bases and J 3 bases, leaving 11 bases between the germline ends. CDR3 length: 14 amino acids. Here the CDR3 DNA reads TGTGCCAGCAGCTTATATTTTTCAGACTATGGCTACACCTTC. This codes for CASSLYFSDYGYTF.

This clonotype was seen many times. The CDR3 region has the DNA TGTGCCAGCAGCTTAATCCCTGGCACAGATACGCAGTATTTT. It encodes CASSLIPGTDTQYF. The chain links TRBV7-2 to TRBJ2-3; D is uncertain. Germline V gives CDR1 SGHTA, CDR2 FQGNSA. Deletions cut 2 bases from V and 1 base from J, with 7 bases between. This CDR3 spans 14 amino acids.

This clonotype was seen a few times. The chain employs TRBV28 and TRBJ2-7; D gene uncertain. The germline V gene has CDR1 MDHEN and CDR2 SYDVKM. The CDR3 length is 14 residues. Trimming shortened V by 1 base and J by 2 bases, and 9 bases separated the two germline ends. The CDR3 loop reads CASSLLAGTYEQYF. As DNA, the CDR3 is TGTGCCAGCAGTTTATTGGCCGGAACCTACGAGCAGTACTTC.

This clonotype was observed many times. The rearrangement links TRBV20-1 to TRBJ1-1, with D possibly matching TRBD1 (6 bases). This CDR3 is built from 14 residues. With 5 bases removed from V and 5 bases from J, the gap between germline ends came to 18 bases. Germline values: CDR1 DFQATT, CDR2 SNEGSKA (reference sequence). CDR3 sequence reads: CSAQINGGRTEAFF. CDR3 nucleotide sequence: TGCAGTGCTCAGATAAACGGGGGGCGAACTGAAGCTTTCTTT.